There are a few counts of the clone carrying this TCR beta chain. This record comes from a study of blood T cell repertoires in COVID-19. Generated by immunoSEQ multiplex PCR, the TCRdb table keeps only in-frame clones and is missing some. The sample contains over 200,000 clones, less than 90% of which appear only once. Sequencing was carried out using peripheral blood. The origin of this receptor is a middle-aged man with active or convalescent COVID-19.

CDR3 sequence reads: CASRHPGQGEAFF. In DNA form, the CDR3 reads TGTGCCAGCAGACACCCTGGACAGGGAGAAGCTTTCTTT. The chain combines TRBV28 with TRBJ1-1; 8 nucleotides agree with TRBD1. Germline V gene sequence: CDR1 MDHEN, CDR2 SYDVKM. This CDR3 is 13 amino acids long. After removal of 6 bases from V and 8 bases from J, the junction contained 8 bases not matched to a gene.